This T cell receptor (beta chain) originates from a study of identifying expanded T cells in peripheral blood. Assay: immunoSEQ multiplex PCR; the TCRdb copy retains only in-frame clones and omits some. Of about 47,000 clones in the sample, less than 85% were seen once. The CDR3 totals 13 residues. Trimming took 5 bases from V and 6 from J; bases not matched to a gene: 6. CDR1 SGHRS and CDR2 YFSETQ come from the germline V gene. Collection occurred without any documented infections or immune events in donors. This clone came up a few times. The chain recombines TRBV5-1 with TRBJ1-2, with 8 bases that match TRBD1. The sample consisted of blood. The TCR sequence derives from a person between 18 and 75 years old in good health. CDR3 sequence: CASSRTGPDGYTF. In DNA form, the CDR3 reads TGCGCCAGCAGTCGGACAGGGCCGGATGGCTACACCTTC.